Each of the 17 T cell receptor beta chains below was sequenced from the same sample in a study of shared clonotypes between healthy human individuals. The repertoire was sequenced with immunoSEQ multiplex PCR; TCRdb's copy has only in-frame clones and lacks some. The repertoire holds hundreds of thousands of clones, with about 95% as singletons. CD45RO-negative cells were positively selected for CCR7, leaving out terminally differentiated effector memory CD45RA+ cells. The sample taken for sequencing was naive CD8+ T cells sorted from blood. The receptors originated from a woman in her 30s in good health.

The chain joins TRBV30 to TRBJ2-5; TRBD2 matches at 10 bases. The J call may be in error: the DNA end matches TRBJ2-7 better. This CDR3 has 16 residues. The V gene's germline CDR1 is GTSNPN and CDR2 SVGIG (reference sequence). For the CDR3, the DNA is TGTGCCTGGACCTACCCGGTAGCGGGAGGAGTCTACGAGCAGTACTTC. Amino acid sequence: CAWTYPVAGGVYEQYF.

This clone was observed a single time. The DNA for the CDR3 is TGTGCCAGCAGTTATCTACAGGGATCCTACGAGCAGTACTTC. Its translation: CASSYLQGSYEQYF. The rearrangement links TRBV28 to TRBJ2-7; a possible D gene is TRBD1 (6 bases). Germline lookup yields CDR1 MDHEN and CDR2 SYDVKM. V dropped 4 bases and J dropped 1 base, with 11 bases sitting between them. The CDR3 is made up of 14 amino acids.

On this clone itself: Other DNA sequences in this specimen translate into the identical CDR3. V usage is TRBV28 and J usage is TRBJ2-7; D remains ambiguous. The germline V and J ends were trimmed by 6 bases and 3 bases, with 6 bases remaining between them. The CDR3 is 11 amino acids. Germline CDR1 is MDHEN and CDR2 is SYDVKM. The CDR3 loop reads CASRRGYEQYF. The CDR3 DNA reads TGTGCCAGCAGACGAGGCTACGAGCAGTACTTC.

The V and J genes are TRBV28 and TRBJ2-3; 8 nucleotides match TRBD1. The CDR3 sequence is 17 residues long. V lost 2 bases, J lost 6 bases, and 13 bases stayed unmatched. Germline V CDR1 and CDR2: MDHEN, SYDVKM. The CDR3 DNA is TGTGCCAGCAGTTTACTACCGGACAGGGAGATAGAGGATACGCAGTATTTT. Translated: CASSLLPDREIEDTQYF.

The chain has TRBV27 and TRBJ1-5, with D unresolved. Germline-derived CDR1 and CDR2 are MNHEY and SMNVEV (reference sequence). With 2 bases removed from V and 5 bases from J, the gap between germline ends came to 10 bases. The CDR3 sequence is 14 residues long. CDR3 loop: CASSLGFTDQPQHF. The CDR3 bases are TGTGCCAGCAGTTTAGGGTTTACCGATCAGCCCCAGCATTTT.

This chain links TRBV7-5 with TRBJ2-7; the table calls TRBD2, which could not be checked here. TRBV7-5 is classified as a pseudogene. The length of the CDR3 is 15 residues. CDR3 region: CVRSRLAGEGREQYF. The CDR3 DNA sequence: TGTGTCAGAAGCCGACTAGCGGGAGAGGGGAGGGAGCAGTACTTC.

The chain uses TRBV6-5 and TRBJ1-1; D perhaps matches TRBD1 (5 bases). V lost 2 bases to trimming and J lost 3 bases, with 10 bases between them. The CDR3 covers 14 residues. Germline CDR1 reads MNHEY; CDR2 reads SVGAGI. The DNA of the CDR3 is TGTGCCAGCAGTTACGGTCAGGGAGACACTGAAGCTTTCTTT. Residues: CASSYGQGDTEAFF.

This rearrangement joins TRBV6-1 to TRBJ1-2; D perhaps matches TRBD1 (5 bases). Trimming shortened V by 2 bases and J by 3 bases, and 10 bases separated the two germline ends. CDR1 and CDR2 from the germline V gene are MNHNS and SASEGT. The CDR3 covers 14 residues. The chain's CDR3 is CASSEFPGHYGYTF. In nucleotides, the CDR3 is TGTGCCAGCAGTGAATTCCCAGGGCACTATGGCTACACCTTC.

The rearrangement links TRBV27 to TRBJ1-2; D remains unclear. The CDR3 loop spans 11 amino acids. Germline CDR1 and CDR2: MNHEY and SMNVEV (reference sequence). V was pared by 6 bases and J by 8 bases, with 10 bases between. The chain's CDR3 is CASRTMGGYTF. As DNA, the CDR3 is TGTGCCAGCAGGACCATGGGGGGCTACACCTTC.

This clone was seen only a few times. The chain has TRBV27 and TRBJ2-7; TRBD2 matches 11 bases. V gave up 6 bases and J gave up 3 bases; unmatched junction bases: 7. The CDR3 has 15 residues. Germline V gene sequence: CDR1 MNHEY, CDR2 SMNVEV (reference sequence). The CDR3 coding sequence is TGTGCCAGCAGCCCACTAGCGGGGGCCCTCTACGAGCAGTACTTC. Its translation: CASSPLAGALYEQYF.

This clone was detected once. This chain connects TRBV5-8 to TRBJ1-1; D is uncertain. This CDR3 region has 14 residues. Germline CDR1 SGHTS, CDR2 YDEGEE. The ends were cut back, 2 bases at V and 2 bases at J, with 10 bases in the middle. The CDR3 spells CASSFSPLNTEAFF. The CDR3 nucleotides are TGTGCCAGCAGCTTCTCCCCTTTAAACACTGAAGCTTTCTTT.

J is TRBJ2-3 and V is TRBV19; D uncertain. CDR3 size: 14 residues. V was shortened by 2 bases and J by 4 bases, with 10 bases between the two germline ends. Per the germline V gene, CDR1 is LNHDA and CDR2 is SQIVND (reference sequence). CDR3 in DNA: TGTGCCAGTAGTATAATTGTAAGGGCAGATACGCAGTATTTT. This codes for CASSIIVRADTQYF.

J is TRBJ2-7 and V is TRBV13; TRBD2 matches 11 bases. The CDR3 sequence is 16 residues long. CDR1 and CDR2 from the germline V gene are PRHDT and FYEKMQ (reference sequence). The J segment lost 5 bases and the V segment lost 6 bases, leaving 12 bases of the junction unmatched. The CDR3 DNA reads TGTGCCAGCAGAGGGCCAACTAGCGGGAGTTGGGACGAGCAGTACTTC. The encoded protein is CASRGPTSGSWDEQYF.

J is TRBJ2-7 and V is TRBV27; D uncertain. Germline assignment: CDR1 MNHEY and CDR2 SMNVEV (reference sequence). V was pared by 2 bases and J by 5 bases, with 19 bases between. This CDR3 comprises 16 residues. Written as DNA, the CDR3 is TGTGCCAGCAGTTTACGTTTTTTAGGAGCCCTGCACGAGCAGTACTTC. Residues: CASSLRFLGALHEQYF.

The CDR3 sequence: CASSLGSGTRARAEQYF. CDR3 DNA sequence: TGTGCCAGCAGCTTGGGTTCCGGGACTAGGGCCCGGGCCGAGCAGTACTTC. This chain connects TRBV5-6 to TRBJ2-7; 8 nucleotides line up with TRBD2. CDR1 is SGHDT, CDR2 YYEEEE, per germline. The trim removed 0 bases at V and 6 bases at J, leaving 14 bases unmatched. The CDR3 covers 17 residues.

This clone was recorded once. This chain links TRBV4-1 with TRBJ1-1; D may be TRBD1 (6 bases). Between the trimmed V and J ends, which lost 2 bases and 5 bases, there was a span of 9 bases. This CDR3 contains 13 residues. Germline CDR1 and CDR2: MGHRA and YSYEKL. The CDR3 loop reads CASSQLTGTEAFF. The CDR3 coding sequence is TGCGCCAGCAGCCAACTGACAGGAACTGAAGCTTTCTTT.

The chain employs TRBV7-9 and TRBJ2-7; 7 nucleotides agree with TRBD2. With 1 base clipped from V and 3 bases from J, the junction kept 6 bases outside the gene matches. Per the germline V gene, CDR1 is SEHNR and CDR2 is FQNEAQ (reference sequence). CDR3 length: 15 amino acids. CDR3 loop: CASSLGLASFYEQYF. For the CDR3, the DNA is TGTGCCAGCAGCTTAGGACTAGCTAGTTTCTACGAGCAGTACTTC.